Listed below are T cell receptor beta chains from one sample, sequenced in a study of cytomegalovirus exposure and HLA in healthy donors. Sequenced by immunoSEQ multiplex PCR; TCRdb stores in-frame clones only, minus some. The sample has about 110,000 clones; 80% to 85% are singletons. Material for sequencing was PBMCs. The source is a woman in her 30s in good health and CMV-seronegative. Each CDR3 is given with its conserved first and last residue. Fields, in order: CDR3 protein, CDR3 DNA, V gene, D gene, J gene, clone size. A D gene is named only where the DNA matches it firmly. A row's size may be missing; if present it is once, few, many or a size class.

CDR3aa: CANQQGARYGYTF
CDR3nt: TGTGCCAACCAACAGGGGGCGCGCTATGGCTACACCTTC
v_gene: TRBV6-4
d_gene: TRBD1
j_gene: TRBJ1-2
abundance: few

CDR3aa: CASSESGGGAPLHF
CDR3nt: TGTGCCAGCAGTGAAAGTGGGGGCGGAGCTCCCCTCCACTTT
v_gene: TRBV2
d_gene: NA
j_gene: TRBJ1-6
abundance: once

CDR3aa: CASRERDRGRWGNQPQHF
CDR3nt: TGTGCCAGCAGGGAGCGGGACAGGGGGCGCTGGGGCAATCAGCCCCAGCATTTT
v_gene: TRBV2
d_gene: TRBD1
j_gene: TRBJ1-5
abundance: NA

CDR3aa: CATSRADKTSYEQYF
CDR3nt: TGTGCCACCAGCAGAGCCGACAAGACCTCCTACGAGCAGTACTTC
v_gene: TRBV15
d_gene: NA
j_gene: TRBJ2-7
abundance: NA

CDR3aa: CASTTSGSYNEQFF
CDR3nt: TGTGCCAGCACTACTAGCGGGAGCTACAATGAGCAGTTCTTC
v_gene: TRBV6-1
d_gene: TRBD2
j_gene: TRBJ2-1
abundance: NA

CDR3aa: CASKIETGHNEQFF
CDR3nt: TGTGCCAGCAAAATTGAGACAGGGCACAATGAGCAGTTCTTC
v_gene: TRBV2
d_gene: TRBD1
j_gene: TRBJ2-1
abundance: few

CDR3aa: CASSSQTGGSSNQPQHF
CDR3nt: TGTGCCAGCTCAAGTCAGACAGGGGGCTCGAGCAATCAGCCCCAGCATTTT
v_gene: TRBV18
d_gene: TRBD1
j_gene: TRBJ1-5
abundance: NA

CDR3aa: CASSFRGSKSYEQYF
CDR3nt: TGTGCCAGCAGTTTTAGGGGGTCCAAGTCGTACGAGCAGTACTTC
v_gene: TRBV28
d_gene: NA
j_gene: TRBJ2-7
abundance: NA

CDR3aa: CASSGDTGELFF
CDR3nt: TGTGCCAGCAGCGGAGATACCGGGGAGCTGTTTTTT
v_gene: TRBV7-3
d_gene: NA
j_gene: TRBJ2-2
abundance: NA

CDR3aa: CASSPDRVFSGANVLTF
CDR3nt: TGTGCCAGCTCCCCCGACAGGGTATTTTCTGGGGCCAACGTCCTGACTTTC
v_gene: TRBV2
d_gene: TRBD1
j_gene: TRBJ2-6
abundance: NA

CDR3aa: CASSPGLLYNEQFF
CDR3nt: TGTGCCAGCTCACCGGGACTTTTATACAATGAGCAGTTCTTC
v_gene: TRBV6-5
d_gene: NA
j_gene: TRBJ2-1
abundance: NA

CDR3aa: CASSPGLAGELFF
CDR3nt: TGTGCCAGCAGCCCGGGACTAGCCGGGGAGCTGTTTTTT
v_gene: TRBV7-9
d_gene: TRBD2
j_gene: TRBJ2-2
abundance: once

CDR3aa: CASSFPGQQSGGYTF
CDR3nt: TGTGCCAGCAGCTTTCCGGGACAGCAGTCTGGGGGCTACACCTTC
v_gene: TRBV7-2
d_gene: TRBD1
j_gene: TRBJ1-2
abundance: NA

CDR3aa: CASRQAVGGGREQYF
CDR3nt: TGTGCCAGCAGACAAGCAGTAGGGGGGGGCCGGGAGCAGTACTTC
v_gene: TRBV6-5
d_gene: NA
j_gene: TRBJ2-5
abundance: NA

CDR3aa: CASSQWTSGRGYNEQFF
CDR3nt: TGTGCCAGCAGCCAATGGACTAGCGGGAGGGGTTACAATGAGCAGTTCTTC
v_gene: TRBV7-9
d_gene: TRBD2
j_gene: TRBJ2-1
abundance: NA

CDR3aa: CASSWGQGGEQYF
CDR3nt: TGTGCCAGCAGCTGGGGACAGGGAGGCGAGCAGTACTTC
v_gene: TRBV5-4
d_gene: TRBD1
j_gene: TRBJ2-7
abundance: NA

CDR3aa: CATSKQGSYNEQFF
CDR3nt: TGTGCCACCAGCAAGCAGGGATCCTACAATGAGCAGTTCTTC
v_gene: TRBV15
d_gene: NA
j_gene: TRBJ2-1
abundance: NA

CDR3aa: CASSVSSIEAFF
CDR3nt: TGTGCCAGCAGCGTATCCAGTATAGAAGCTTTCTTT
v_gene: TRBV9
d_gene: NA
j_gene: TRBJ1-1
abundance: NA

CDR3aa: CASSNTGTQETQYF
CDR3nt: TGTGCCAGCAGCAACACCGGGACTCAAGAGACCCAGTACTTC
v_gene: TRBV11-3
d_gene: NA
j_gene: TRBJ2-5
abundance: few

CDR3aa: CASSPQRGDYNEQFF
CDR3nt: TGTGCCAGCAGCCCGCAGCGGGGGGACTACAATGAGCAGTTCTTC
v_gene: TRBV5-4
d_gene: TRBD2
j_gene: TRBJ2-1
abundance: NA

CDR3aa: CASSLRGLSYEQYF
CDR3nt: TGTGCCAGCAGCTTAAGGGGACTATCCTACGAGCAGTACTTC
v_gene: TRBV7-2
d_gene: TRBD2
j_gene: TRBJ2-7
abundance: NA

CDR3aa: CASSFDRDGGELFF
CDR3nt: TGTGCCAGCAGCTTCGACAGGGATGGAGGGGAGCTGTTTTTT
v_gene: TRBV11-2
d_gene: TRBD1
j_gene: TRBJ2-2
abundance: few

CDR3aa: CASSLGPGANVLTF
CDR3nt: TGTGCCAGCAGCTTAGGGCCTGGGGCCAACGTCCTGACTTTC
v_gene: TRBV7-9
d_gene: NA
j_gene: TRBJ2-6
abundance: NA

CDR3aa: CASRLDNEQFF
CDR3nt: TGTGCCAGCAGACTTGACAATGAGCAGTTCTTC
v_gene: TRBV2
d_gene: NA
j_gene: TRBJ2-1
abundance: once

CDR3aa: CASRTGELYSNQPQHF
CDR3nt: TGTGCCAGCAGGACAGGGGAACTATATAGCAATCAGCCCCAGCATTTT
v_gene: TRBV28
d_gene: TRBD1
j_gene: TRBJ1-5
abundance: NA

CDR3aa: CASRTGQGYGYTF
CDR3nt: TGTGCCAGCAGAACCGGACAGGGCTATGGCTACACCTTC
v_gene: TRBV6-6
d_gene: TRBD1
j_gene: TRBJ1-2
abundance: few

CDR3aa: CASDSASGNTIYF
CDR3nt: TGTGCCAGTGACAGCGCCTCTGGAAACACCATATATTTT
v_gene: TRBV10-3
d_gene: NA
j_gene: TRBJ1-3
abundance: few

CDR3aa: CASSLGSGYEQYF
CDR3nt: TGTGCCAGCAGCTTAGGGTCCGGGTACGAGCAGTACTTC
v_gene: TRBV7-3
d_gene: NA
j_gene: TRBJ2-7
abundance: NA

CDR3aa: CASSLESLRTRVDEQYF
CDR3nt: TGTGCCAGCAGCTTAGAAAGCCTACGGACTAGAGTTGACGAGCAGTACTTC
v_gene: TRBV7-8
d_gene: TRBD2
j_gene: TRBJ2-7
abundance: few

CDR3aa: CASSSQAGGDYEQYF
CDR3nt: TGTGCCAGTAGTAGCCAAGCGGGAGGGGACTACGAGCAGTACTTC
v_gene: TRBV19
d_gene: TRBD2
j_gene: TRBJ2-7
abundance: few

CDR3aa: CASSLGTGLITEAFF
CDR3nt: TGCGCCAGCAGCTTGGGGACAGGGTTAATCACTGAAGCTTTCTTT
v_gene: TRBV5-1
d_gene: TRBD1
j_gene: TRBJ1-1
abundance: once

CDR3aa: CASSSKLDSTQYF
CDR3nt: TGTGCCAGCAGCTCAAAACTAGATTCGACCCAGTACTTC
v_gene: TRBV7-8
d_gene: NA
j_gene: TRBJ2-5
abundance: few

CDR3aa: CATQPLPGNTIYF
CDR3nt: TGTGCCACACAGCCCCTTCCTGGAAACACCATATATTTT
v_gene: TRBV28
d_gene: NA
j_gene: TRBJ1-3
abundance: few

CDR3aa: CASRPGNSLATQYF
CDR3nt: TGTGCCAGCAGACCTGGTAACAGCCTAGCGACCCAGTACTTC
v_gene: TRBV7-9
d_gene: NA
j_gene: TRBJ2-5
abundance: NA

CDR3aa: CSVDGGASTDTQYF
CDR3nt: TGCAGCGTTGATGGCGGAGCTAGCACAGATACGCAGTATTTT
v_gene: TRBV29-1
d_gene: NA
j_gene: TRBJ2-3
abundance: NA

CDR3aa: CASAKTGGGETQYF
CDR3nt: TGTGCTAGTGCCAAAACAGGGGGTGGGGAGACCCAGTACTTC
v_gene: TRBV12-5
d_gene: TRBD1
j_gene: TRBJ2-5
abundance: NA